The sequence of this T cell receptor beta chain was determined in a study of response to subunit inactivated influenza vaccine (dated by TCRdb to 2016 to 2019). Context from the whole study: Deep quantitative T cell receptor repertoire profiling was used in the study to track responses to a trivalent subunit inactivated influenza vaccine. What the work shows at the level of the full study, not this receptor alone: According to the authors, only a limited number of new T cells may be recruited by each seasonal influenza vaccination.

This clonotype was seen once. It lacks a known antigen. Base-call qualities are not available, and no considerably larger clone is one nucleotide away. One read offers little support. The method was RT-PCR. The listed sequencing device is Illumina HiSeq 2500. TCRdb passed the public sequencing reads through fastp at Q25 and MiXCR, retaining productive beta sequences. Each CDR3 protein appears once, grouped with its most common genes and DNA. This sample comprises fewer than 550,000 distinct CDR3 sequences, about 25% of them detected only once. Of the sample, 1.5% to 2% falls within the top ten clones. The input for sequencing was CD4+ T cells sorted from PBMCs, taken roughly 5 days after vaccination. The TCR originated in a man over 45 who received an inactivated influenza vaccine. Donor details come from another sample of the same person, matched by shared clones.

The encoded CDR3 is CASSHIGRSSYNEQFF. The DNA sequence is as follows: TGTGCCAGCAGCCACATCGGGAGGAGCTCCTACAATGAGCAGTTCTTC. The V gene is TRBV7-6 and the J gene is TRBJ2-1, with TRBD2 matching 7 junction bases. The CDR3 contains 16 residues, cysteine and phenylalanine counted. CDR3 DNA is the only sequence kept; it has 48 bases, read in frame from the first base. CDR1 and CDR2 are read off the germline V gene as SGHVS and FNYEAQ. V lost 5 bases and J lost 0 bases, and the count of bases not matched to a germline gene is 7.